This T cell receptor beta chain was sequenced for a study of early T cells in non-severe SARS-CoV-2 infection (dated by TCRdb to the early 2020s). Turning to the overall study: Because TCR sequencing was done on bulk RNA from unsorted whole blood, the alpha and beta chains could not be paired.

Based on the germline V gene, the CDR1 and CDR2 sequences are MNHEY and SVGAGI. Taken from cysteine to phenylalanine, the CDR3 has 13 residues. Only CDR3 DNA is held: 39 bases, read in frame from base 1. V loses 6 bases of germline sequence and J loses 0 bases, and the interval between the two ends is 6 bases. Beyond this particular receptor, the publication reports: VDJdb matching was skewed toward anti-spike CD8 responses and likely underestimated virus-specific expansions, missing private and CD4 specificities.

Notes on this clonotype: Its target antigen remains unknown. No base quality information exists; no much larger clone differs at one position.

A case-control design nested within a healthcare worker cohort in London, UK, was used, with weekly nasopharyngeal swab PCR tests and blood sampling performed. Healthcare workers were enrolled in the week of the UK lockdown, from 23 to 31 March 2020, and were followed every week for up to roughly 16 weeks. Library preparation employed 5' RACE. These reads were obtained on a NextSeq 500. The TCR library protocol attached unique molecular identifiers to individual cDNA molecules to correct for sequencing error and PCR bias. Both TCR alpha and beta chains were sequenced, and tight co-correlation was observed between alpha and beta sequence abundances in each sample. The authors processed their data as follows. Decombinator V4 was used to annotate TCR sequences for V gene, J gene and CDR3. TCRs were defined as expanded if a significant change between any two time points was detected under a Poisson model with p below 0.0001. TCR abundances were normalised to the total number of TCRs sequenced per sample and were expressed as counts per million. MAIT TCRs were defined by TRAV1-2 paired with TRAJ12, TRAJ20 or TRAJ33, and iNKT TCRs by TRAV10 paired with TRAJ18. VDJdb, accessed on 1 November 2021, was searched for TCRs annotated for CMV, EBV and SARS-CoV-2, and TCRs annotated for more than one antigen were excluded. TCRdb itself trimmed the public reads at Q25 with fastp, ran MiXCR and retained productive beta chains. Each record represents a unique CDR3 protein, reported with the most common genes and DNA among its rows. The V and J calls and clone size are TCRdb's, not the authors'. This sample is represented by 50,000 to 65,000 distinct CDR3 sequences; roughly 13% of them were singletons. The top ten clones comprise 4.2% of the sample.

Sequencing was carried out using whole blood. The chain couples TRBV6-5 to TRBJ1-5; no confident D gene assignment can be made. This TCR was sampled from an adult who was a healthcare worker with PCR-confirmed SARS-CoV-2 infection or an uninfected control (not recorded which). Read as DNA, the sequence is TGTGCCAGCAGCGTATATAGCAATCAGCCCCAGCATTTT. It codes for CASSVYSNQPQHF.